The source of this T cell receptor beta chain is a study of blood T cell repertoires in COVID-19. Study-wide background: Material from acute and convalescent COVID-19 was sourced from the United States, Italy and Spain.

The CDR3 has 14 residues. V shed 1 base and J 4 bases; nucleotides not matched to a gene: 1. Germline V CDR1 and CDR2: SGHVS, FQNEAQ. This clone was recorded once. The protocol was immunoSEQ multiplex PCR, while the TCRdb copy is restricted to in-frame clones and leaves out a portion. The data hold about 220,000 clones, with more than 70% observed a single time. This rearrangement joins TRBV7-8 to TRBJ2-7, with 10 bases that match TRBD1. The material sequenced was PBMCs or T cells enriched from blood (not recorded which). This TCR was recovered from a middle-aged woman with acute COVID-19. CDR3 sequence (DNA): TGTGCCAGCAGCTTAGGGGACAGGGGATACGAGCAGTACGTC. It is translated as CASSLGDRGYEQYV.